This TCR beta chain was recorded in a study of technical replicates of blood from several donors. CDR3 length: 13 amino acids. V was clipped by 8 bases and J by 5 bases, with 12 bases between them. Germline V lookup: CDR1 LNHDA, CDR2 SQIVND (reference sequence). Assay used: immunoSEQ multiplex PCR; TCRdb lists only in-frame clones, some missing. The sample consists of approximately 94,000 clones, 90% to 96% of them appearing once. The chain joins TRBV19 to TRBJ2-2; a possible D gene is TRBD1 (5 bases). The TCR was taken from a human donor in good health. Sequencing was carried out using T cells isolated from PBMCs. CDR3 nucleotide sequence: TGTGCCAGTTCAGGGTCAAGAACCGGGGAGCTGTTTTTT. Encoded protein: CASSGSRTGELFF.